Given below is one T cell receptor beta chain in context. These data belong to a study of blood T cell repertoires in COVID-19. The junction had 17 bases not matched to a gene; V was cut back by 4 bases and J by 3 bases. Germline CDR1 is KGHSH and CDR2 is LQKENI. The CDR3 runs 18 residues. The method was immunoSEQ multiplex PCR; TCRdb's version includes in-frame clones alone and lacks a portion of them. The sample has 120,000 or so clones, approximately 83% seen once; the top ten hold roughly 15%. The sequenced sample was peripheral blood. This chain uses TRBV18 with TRBJ1-1; TRBD1 matches 7 bases. This receptor was taken from a woman in her forties or fifties with acute or convalescent COVID-19. The CDR3 is CASSLRDRRFPSDTEAFF. CDR3 nucleotide sequence: TGTGCCAGCTCACTTCGGGACAGAAGATTCCCCTCGGACACTGAAGCTTTCTTT.